This note documents a single T cell receptor (beta chain) sequence. The antigen remains unidentified. CDR1 is SQVTM and CDR2 is ANQGSEA in the germline V gene. The CDR3 length is 14 residues. The data originate from a study of OX40 agonist ivuxolimab in advanced cancers. Sequencing was performed with immunoSEQ multiplex PCR; in TCRdb, only in-frame clones are kept and a portion is missing. The data show 90,000 or so clones, roughly 89% seen once. Study outcomes and limitations: Expanded clones tended on average to be more numerous among CD8+ T cells than CD4+. Several nonresponders also turned out to have low normalized T-cell clonal expansion.

The source is an adult with an advanced solid tumor such as melanoma, head and neck, liver or kidney cancer. The chain has TRBV29-1 and TRBJ1-1, with D maybe TRBD1 (5 bases). Sequenced material: CD4+ or CD8+ T cells sorted from blood, taken in a trial of the OX40 agonist ivuxolimab. CDR3 loop: CHGGVTGMNTEAFF. The CDR3 DNA sequence: TGCCACGGTGGGGTAACAGGTATGAACACTGAAGCTTTCTTT.